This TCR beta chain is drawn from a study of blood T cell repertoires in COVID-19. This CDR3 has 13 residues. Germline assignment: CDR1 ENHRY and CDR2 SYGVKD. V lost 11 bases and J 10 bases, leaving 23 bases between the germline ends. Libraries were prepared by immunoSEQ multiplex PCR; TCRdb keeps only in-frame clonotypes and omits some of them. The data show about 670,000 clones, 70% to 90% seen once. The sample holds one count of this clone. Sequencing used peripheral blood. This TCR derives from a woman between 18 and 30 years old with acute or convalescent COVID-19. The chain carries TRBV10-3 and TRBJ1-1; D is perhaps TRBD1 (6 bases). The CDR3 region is CAYWTEGAIGAFF. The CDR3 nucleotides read TGTGCCTATTGGACAGAAGGGGCTATCGGAGCTTTCTTT.